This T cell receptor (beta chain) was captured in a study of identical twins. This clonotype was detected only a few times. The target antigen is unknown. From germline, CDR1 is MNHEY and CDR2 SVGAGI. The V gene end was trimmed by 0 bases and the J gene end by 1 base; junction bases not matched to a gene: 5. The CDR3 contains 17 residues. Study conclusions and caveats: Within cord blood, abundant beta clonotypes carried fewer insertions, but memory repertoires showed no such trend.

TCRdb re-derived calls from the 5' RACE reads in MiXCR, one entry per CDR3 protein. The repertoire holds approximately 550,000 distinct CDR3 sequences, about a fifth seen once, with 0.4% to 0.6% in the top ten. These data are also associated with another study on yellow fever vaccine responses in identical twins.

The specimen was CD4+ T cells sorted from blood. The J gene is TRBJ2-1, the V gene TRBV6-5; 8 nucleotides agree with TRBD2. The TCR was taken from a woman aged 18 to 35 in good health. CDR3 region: CASSYSRTSWSYNEQFF. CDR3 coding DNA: TGTGCCAGCAGTTACTCCCGGACTAGCTGGTCCTACAATGAGCAGTTCTTC.